This TCR beta chain was observed in a study of T cell changes during pregnancy in multiple sclerosis. TCRdb keeps only in-frame clones here, not all; method: immunoSEQ multiplex PCR. Of approximately 11,000 clones in the sample, approximately 84% were seen once. Germline V lookup: CDR1 MNHNS, CDR2 SASEGT. The CDR3 length is 14 residues. With 6 bases clipped from V and 4 bases from J, the junction kept 2 bases outside the gene matches. The sample consisted of CD8+ T cells from peripheral blood mononuclear cells, taken after pregnancy. This clonotype was sampled from a female donor in good health, enrolled as a control in a pregnancy study. J is TRBJ2-7 and V is TRBV6-1; 14 bases align to TRBD2. The CDR3 DNA follows: TGTGCCAGCAGCGGACTAGCGGGGGGATACGAGCAGTACTTC. Amino acid sequence: CASSGLAGGYEQYF.